Listed here are 8 T cell receptor beta chains from one sample, sequenced in a study of T cell repertoires in cytomegalovirus infection. One entry per CDR3 protein, called by TCRdb with MiXCR from the reads. This repertoire shows around 300,000 distinct CDR3 sequences, more than 9% found once; its top ten account for roughly 4.5%. Sequencing was performed on PBMCs. The receptors were sampled from a human donor in good health (CMV status not recorded). Some clones in this sample may be carry-over from other donors' samples.

This clonotype has a count of ten or more. This sequence joins TRBV7-2 and TRBJ1-5, with 8 bases matching TRBD1. Looked up from germline, CDR1 is SGHTA and CDR2 is FQGNSA. The CDR3 sequence is 15 residues long. Trimming cost V 1 base and J 6 bases; bases outside gene matches: 5. In nucleotides, the CDR3 is TGTGCCAGCAGCTTAGTAGGACAGGGCGTTCAGCCCCAGCATTTT. This codes for CASSLVGQGVQPQHF.

This clonotype has just a few counts. V usage is TRBV28 and J usage is TRBJ2-4, with TRBD1 identical over 8 bases. V was pared by 4 bases and J by 6 bases, with 11 bases of the junction left unmatched. CDR3 length: 16 residues. The germline gives CDR1 MDHEN, CDR2 SYDVKM. The CDR3 protein is CASSSFYGQGRNIQYF. CDR3 sequence (DNA): TGTGCCAGCAGTTCTTTTTATGGACAGGGAAGAAACATTCAGTACTTC.

This clonotype was counted at least ten times. The rearrangement joins TRBV7-2 to TRBJ2-1; 10 bases map to TRBD1. This CDR3 is built from 15 residues. Germline-derived CDR1 and CDR2 are SGHTA and FQGNSA. The V segment lost 5 bases and the J segment 4 bases; nucleotides outside the gene matches: 5. The CDR3 here is CASSKDRGPYNEQFF. Written as DNA, the CDR3 is TGTGCCAGCAGCAAAGACAGGGGGCCTTACAATGAGCAGTTCTTC. The full variable domain, in which reference TRBV7-2 and TRBJ2-1 provide the parts outside the CDR3, is GAGVSQSPSNKVTEKGKDVELRCDPISGHTALYWYRQSLGQGLEFLIYFQGNSAPDKSGLPSDRFSAERTGGSVSTLTIQRTQQEDSAVYLCASSKDRGPYNEQFFGPGTRLTVL.

The table lists this clonotype with many counts. V usage is TRBV7-2 and J usage is TRBJ1-4; 9 positions match TRBD1. After removal of 0 bases from V and 8 bases from J, the junction contained 7 bases not matched to a gene. This CDR3 is built from 16 residues. CDR1 and CDR2 (germline): SGHTA, FQGNSA. The CDR3 loop is CASSLAPTGGYEKLFF. The CDR3 DNA is TGTGCCAGCAGCTTAGCCCCAACAGGGGGCTACGAAAAACTGTTTTTT.

This clonotype occurred many times. DNA for the CDR3: TGTGCCAGCAGCGGGGGGCCTAACCTCAGGGATGAGCAGTTCTTC. Its protein is CASSGGPNLRDEQFF. The rearrangement links TRBV7-9 to TRBJ2-1, with D perhaps TRBD1 or TRBD2 (6 bases each). CDR1 and CDR2 from the germline V gene are SEHNR and FQNEAQ (reference sequence). The CDR3 spans 15 residues. V gave up 5 bases and J gave up 8 bases, with 19 bases separating them.

Details on this clonotype: The final CDR3 position lacks the conserved phenylalanine or tryptophan, pointing to a likely read error. This CDR3 is CASSPWTVDTQYL. The CDR3 DNA is TGTGCCAGCTCACCTTGGACGGTAGATACGCAGTATTTA. The chain links TRBV18 to TRBJ2-3; D is unclear. Trimming removed 3 bases at V and 5 bases at J, with 9 bases between. This CDR3 has 13 residues. Germline CDR1 reads KGHSH; CDR2 reads LQKENI.

The rearrangement links TRBV4-2 to TRBJ2-1; TRBD2 matches 13 bases. Germline V gene lookup returns CDR1 LGHNA and CDR2 YNFKEQ. Unmatched junction bases numbered 12, after V lost 5 bases and J lost 5 bases. This CDR3 is built from 18 residues. The CDR3 protein is CASSEGTSGDAVDNEQFF. The CDR3 DNA follows: TGTGCCAGCAGCGAAGGGACTAGCGGGGACGCCGTTGACAATGAGCAGTTCTTC.

There are a few counts of this clonotype. The chain joins TRBV19 to TRBJ1-1; unclear D gene. V lost 8 bases, J lost 3 bases, and 19 bases lay in between. Germline V CDR1 and CDR2: LNHDA, SQIVND (reference sequence). The length of the CDR3 is 15 residues. DNA of the CDR3: TGTGCCAGTGGGGAGCAGCTCTGGATGCACACTGAAGCTTTCTTT. Encoded protein: CASGEQLWMHTEAFF.